This passage covers 10 T cell receptor beta chains from one sample sequenced in a study of CD8 T cells in ankylosing spondylitis. TCRdb passed the 5' RACE reads through MiXCR, listing each CDR3 protein once. The sample carries about 340,000 distinct CDR3 sequences, 20% to 25% recorded once. Sequenced: blood, either unsorted or a sorted T cell fraction (not recorded which). Receptor source: a male donor with ankylosing spondylitis or in good health (not recorded which).

There are a few counts of this clonotype. This rearrangement joins TRBV7-2 to TRBJ2-2; 9 positions match TRBD2. Germline trimming cut 6 bases from V and 6 bases from J; bases unmatched to any gene: 11. Germline CDR1 is SGHTA and CDR2 is FQGNSA. The CDR3 runs 16 residues. The CDR3 here is CASSSIAGAHPGELFF. CDR3 in DNA: TGTGCCAGCAGTTCGATAGCGGGGGCCCATCCCGGGGAGCTGTTTTTT.

The gene calls are TRBV5-1 and TRBJ2-7; TRBD1 is a possible D gene (6 bases). Germline V gives CDR1 SGHRS, CDR2 YFSETQ. V was cut by 4 bases and J by 0 bases, with 14 bases left in between. CDR3 size: 15 residues. CDR3: CASSGWTDSSYEQYF. In DNA form, the CDR3 reads TGCGCCAGCAGCGGCTGGACGGACAGCTCCTACGAGCAGTACTTC.

This clonotype was observed many times. The chain links TRBV20-1 to TRBJ2-3; the D gene is possibly TRBD1 (5 bases). Germline V gene data show CDR1 as DFQATT and CDR2 as SNEGSKA (reference sequence). This CDR3 has 13 residues. Trimming took off 3 bases at V and 2 bases at J, with 9 bases between the two ends. In nucleotides, the CDR3 is TGCAGTGCTAGGGTCAGGGCCACAGATACGCAGTATTTT. This sequence encodes CSARVRATDTQYF.

The CDR3 DNA reads TGCAGTGCTAGGCCCAGGGGGCAGTCCGAGCAGTACTTC. Translation gives CSARPRGQSEQYF. The genes are TRBV20-1 and TRBJ2-7; 8 nucleotides agree with TRBD1. Germline assignment: CDR1 DFQATT and CDR2 SNEGSKA (reference sequence). Germline trimming cut 3 bases from V and 6 bases from J; bases unmatched to any gene: 7. The CDR3 is 13 residues long.

The J gene is TRBJ1-1, the V gene TRBV5-1, with a tentative D call TRBD1 (6 bases). The germline CDR1 and CDR2 sequences are SGHRS and YFSETQ. The CDR3 has 15 residues. The V and J ends lost 4 bases and 0 bases respectively, with 13 bases between them. The CDR3 protein is CASSGPDRLNTEAFF. The CDR3, as DNA: TGCGCCAGCAGCGGTCCAGACAGGTTGAACACTGAAGCTTTCTTT.

The chain couples TRBV28 to TRBJ2-1; D possibly corresponds to TRBD2 (6 bases). The germline CDR1 and CDR2 sequences are MDHEN and SYDVKM. Trimming cost V 6 bases and J 0 bases, with 12 bases left between them. The CDR3 consists of 15 residues. The CDR3 nucleotides read TGTGCCAGCAGCCCGCTAGCGTACTCCTACAATGAGCAGTTCTTC. It specifies CASSPLAYSYNEQFF.

V and J are TRBV12-3 or TRBV12-4 and TRBJ2-2; 7 bases agree with TRBD2. The CDR3 sequence is 14 residues long. Trimming removed 7 bases from V and 5 bases from J; junction bases left unmatched: 7. The CDR3 loop reads CASTREGWTGELFF. The CDR3 nucleotides read TGTGCCAGCACCAGGGAGGGGTGGACCGGGGAGCTGTTTTTT.

The V and J genes are TRBV4-1 and TRBJ2-3; D might be TRBD1 (5 bases). The V and J ends lost 3 bases and 3 bases respectively, with 10 bases between them. Germline V gene data show CDR1 as MGHRA and CDR2 as YSYEKL. This CDR3 has 14 residues. The CDR3 loop is CASSHGQGTDTQYF. CDR3 sequence (DNA): TGCGCCAGCAGCCATGGTCAGGGAACAGATACGCAGTATTTT.

The rearrangement uses TRBV4-1 and TRBJ2-7; 11 nucleotides match TRBD1. Germline lookup yields CDR1 MGHRA and CDR2 YSYEKL. The CDR3 runs to 14 residues. The V gene end was trimmed by 7 bases and the J gene end by 5 bases; junction bases not matched to a gene: 7. The CDR3 DNA reads TGCGCCAGCAACCCCAGGACAGGGGGCAACGAGCAGTACTTC. It translates to CASNPRTGGNEQYF.

This clonotype was detected a few times. The V gene is TRBV12-3 or TRBV12-4, the J gene TRBJ1-2; no reliable D call. The CDR3 runs 12 residues. The V end lost 1 base, the J end lost 8 bases, and 8 bases lay between the germline ends. CDR3 in DNA: TGTGCCAGCAGTTTAGGTGCGATCGGCTACACCTTC. Protein: CASSLGAIGYTF.